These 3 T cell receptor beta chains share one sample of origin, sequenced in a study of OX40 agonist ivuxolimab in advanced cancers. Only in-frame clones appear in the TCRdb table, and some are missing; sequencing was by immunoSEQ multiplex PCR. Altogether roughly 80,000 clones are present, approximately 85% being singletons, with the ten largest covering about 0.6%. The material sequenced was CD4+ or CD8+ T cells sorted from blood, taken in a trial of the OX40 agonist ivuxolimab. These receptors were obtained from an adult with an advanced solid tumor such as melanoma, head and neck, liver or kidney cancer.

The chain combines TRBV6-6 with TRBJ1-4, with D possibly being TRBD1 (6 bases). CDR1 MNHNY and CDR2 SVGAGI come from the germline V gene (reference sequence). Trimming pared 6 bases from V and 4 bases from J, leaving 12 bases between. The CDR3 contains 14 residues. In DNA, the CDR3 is TGTGCCAGCAGACCTGGGACAAGTAATGAAAAACTGTTTTTT. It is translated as CASRPGTSNEKLFF.

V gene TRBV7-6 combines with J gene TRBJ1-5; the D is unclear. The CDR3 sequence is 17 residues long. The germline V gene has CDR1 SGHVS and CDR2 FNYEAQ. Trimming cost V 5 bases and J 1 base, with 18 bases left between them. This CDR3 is CASSPVGTRFSNQPQHF. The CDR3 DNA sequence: TGTGCCAGCAGCCCGGTCGGAACACGGTTCAGCAATCAGCCCCAGCATTTT. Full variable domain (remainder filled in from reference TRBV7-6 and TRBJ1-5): GAGVSQSPRYKVTKRGQDVALRCDPISGHVSLYWYRQALGQGPEFLTYFNYEAQQDKSGLPNDRFSAERPEGSISTLTIQRTEQRDSAMYRCASSPVGTRFSNQPQHFGDGTRLSIL.

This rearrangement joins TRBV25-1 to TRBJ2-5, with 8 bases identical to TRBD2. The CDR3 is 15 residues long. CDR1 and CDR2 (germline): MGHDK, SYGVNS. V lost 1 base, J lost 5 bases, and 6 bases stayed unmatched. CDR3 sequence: CASSESRGGPETQYF. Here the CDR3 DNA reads TGTGCCAGCAGTGAATCTCGGGGGGGCCCGGAGACCCAGTACTTC. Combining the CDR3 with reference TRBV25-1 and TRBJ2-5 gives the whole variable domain EADIYQTPRYLVIGTGKKITLECSQTMGHDKMYWYQQDPGMELHLIHYSYGVNSTEKGDLSSESTVSRIRTEHFPLTLESARPSHTSQYLCASSESRGGPETQYFGPGTRLLVL.